These 32 T cell receptor beta chains share one sample of origin, sequenced in a study of T cell repertoires in cytomegalovirus infection. Antigens for these TCRs are unknown. MiXCR was run by TCRdb on the reads, yielding one entry per CDR3 protein. The sample consists of roughly 68,000 distinct CDR3 sequences, 20% of them appearing once. This specimen consisted of CD8+ T cells from cultured PBMCs, obtained from culture after CMV antigen stimulation. The receptor source for this set is a human donor in good health (CMV status not recorded). Some clones in this sample may be carry-over from other donors' samples.

This chain joins TRBV6-6 and TRBJ2-7, with TRBD1 identical over 9 bases. This CDR3 region has 13 residues. Trimming removed 9 bases from V and 5 bases from J; junction bases left unmatched: 8. The germline V gene has CDR1 MNHNY and CDR2 SVGAGI (reference sequence). The CDR3 reads CARRDRVADEQYF. CDR3 bases: TGTGCCAGACGGGACAGGGTCGCGGACGAGCAGTACTTC.

V and J are TRBV27 and TRBJ1-1; TRBD1 matches at 9 bases. Germline CDR1 reads MNHEY; CDR2 reads SMNVEV (reference sequence). The CDR3 spans 15 residues. Trimming removed 4 bases from V and 0 bases from J; junction bases left unmatched: 3. As DNA, the CDR3 is TGTGCCAGCAGTTCAAGGGACAGGGTGAACACTGAAGCTTTCTTT. Translating gives CASSSRDRVNTEAFF.

CDR3 DNA sequence: TGTGCCAGCAGCTTAGGGCAGGGCAGCAATCAGCCCCAGCATTTT. It is translated as CASSLGQGSNQPQHF. The chain employs TRBV7-8 and TRBJ1-5; the D gene is possibly TRBD1 (5 bases). Trimming stripped 1 base from V and 1 base from J, with 8 bases between. This CDR3 has 15 residues. The germline V gene has CDR1 SGHVS and CDR2 FQNEAQ.

The CDR3, as DNA: TGTGCCAGTAGTCCTGACAGCTCCTATAATTCACCCCTCCACTTT. It yields the protein CASSPDSSYNSPLHF. The chain recombines TRBV19 with TRBJ1-6, with D possibly matching TRBD1 (5 bases). V was shortened by 5 bases and J by 0 bases, with 8 bases between the two germline ends. The CDR3 is 15 residues long. Germline CDR1 is LNHDA and CDR2 is SQIVND (reference sequence).

The rearrangement links TRBV7-6 to TRBJ2-7; TRBD1 matches at 8 bases. The CDR3 is 15 amino acids. Germline V gene lookup returns CDR1 SGHVS and CDR2 FNYEAQ. J was trimmed by 3 bases and V by 5 bases; bases with no gene match: 9. CDR3 coding DNA: TGTGCCAGCAGCATCAGACAGGGGCCGGTCTACGAGCAGTACTTC. Translated: CASSIRQGPVYEQYF.

The chain uses TRBV4-2 and TRBJ1-6; D is ambiguous. Trimming pared 10 bases from V and 10 bases from J, leaving 20 bases between. Germline CDR1 is LGHNA and CDR2 is YNFKEQ. The CDR3 loop spans 14 amino acids. CDR3 protein: CATHSRAMGSPLHF. In DNA form, the CDR3 reads TGTGCCACCCACAGTCGGGCCATGGGCTCACCCCTCCACTTT.

The gene calls are TRBV7-2 and TRBJ2-7; the D is unclear. Trimming took 2 bases from V and 3 from J, leaving 8 bases between them. This CDR3 is 13 amino acids long. Germline-derived CDR1 and CDR2 are SGHTA and FQGNSA. In DNA form, the CDR3 reads TGTGCCAGCAGCTTACGGACCGACTACGAGCAGTACTTC. Translating gives CASSLRTDYEQYF.

This chain joins TRBV6-5 and TRBJ2-5; no clear D gene. The V end lost 8 bases, the J end lost 5 bases, and 18 bases lay between the germline ends. The CDR3 spans 14 residues. Germline loops: CDR1 MNHEY, CDR2 SVGAGI. The CDR3 nucleotides read TGTGCCAGCTGTCCCCTGGGTAGTCTGGAGACCCAGTACTTC. This sequence encodes CASCPLGSLETQYF.

This clonotype was seen at least ten times. V gene TRBV7-2 combines with J gene TRBJ1-1, with 12 bases that match TRBD1. CDR3 length: 18 residues. Trimming removed 5 bases from V and 4 bases from J; junction bases left unmatched: 14. Germline V gene lookup returns CDR1 SGHTA and CDR2 FQGNSA. CDR3 bases: TGTGCCAGCAGCCGAACCGGGACAGGGGGCCGGGTGGGCACTGAAGCTTTCTTT. Protein: CASSRTGTGGRVGTEAFF.

The chain has TRBV20-1 and TRBJ2-2; 7 bases map to TRBD1. V was clipped by 0 bases and J by 3 bases; unmatched bases: 1. CDR1 DFQATT and CDR2 SNEGSKA come from the germline V gene (reference sequence). The CDR3 runs to 14 residues. The CDR3 DNA sequence: TGCAGTGCTAGAGAGGGGACAGACACCGGGGAGCTGTTTTTT. Residues: CSAREGTDTGELFF.

This clonotype turned up a few times. The J gene is TRBJ2-3, the V gene TRBV20-1; TRBD2 aligns across 11 bases. Per germline, CDR1 DFQATT and CDR2 SNEGSKA (reference sequence). With V trimmed by 1 base and J by 4 bases, 7 bases remained unmatched. The CDR3 runs 16 residues. The CDR3 region has the DNA TGCAGTGCTAGAGTAACTAGCGGGGGAGTTCCAGATACGCAGTATTTT. Its protein product is CSARVTSGGVPDTQYF.

Notes on this clonotype: No conserved phenylalanine or tryptophan ends this CDR3, so it is likely a read error. V and J are TRBV6-2 or TRBV6-3 and TRBJ2-6, with 11 positions matching TRBD1. The length of the CDR3 is 18 residues. V lost 2 bases to trimming and J lost 1 base; unmatched junction nucleotides: 4. Per the germline V gene, CDR1 is MNHEY and CDR2 is SVGEGT. CDR3 amino acids: CASSYDRDRGSGANVLTS. CDR3 nucleotides: TGTGCCAGCAGTTACGATCGGGACAGGGGGTCTGGGGCCAACGTCCTGACTTCC.

The sample holds a few counts of this clonotype. The gene calls are TRBV5-6 and TRBJ2-3; D tentatively fits TRBD1 or TRBD2 (5 bases each). The length of the CDR3 is 14 residues. V dropped 4 bases and J dropped 7 bases, with 16 bases sitting between them. CDR1 is SGHDT and CDR2 is YYEEEE in the germline V gene. The CDR3 region has the DNA TGTGCCAGCAGCACCGGGACCATGCTTTATACGCAGTATTTT. This translates into CASSTGTMLYTQYF.

CDR3 sequence (DNA): TGTGCCAGCAGCCCTACTATATCAGGACCAAACTATGGCTACACCTTC. Its translation: CASSPTISGPNYGYTF. V usage is TRBV12-3 or TRBV12-4 and J usage is TRBJ1-2; D remains ambiguous. This CDR3 has 16 amino acids. Trimming stripped 6 bases from V and 2 bases from J, with 19 bases between.

The table lists this clonotype with a few counts. The V gene is TRBV7-9, the J gene TRBJ1-5, with 7 nucleotides matching TRBD1. V shed 7 bases and J 5 bases; nucleotides not matched to a gene: 8. The CDR3 runs to 14 residues. From germline, CDR1 is SEHNR and CDR2 FQNEAQ (reference sequence). Written as DNA, the CDR3 is TGTGCCAGCATGGGAAGGCAGGGGGATCAGCCCCAGCATTTT. It is translated as CASMGRQGDQPQHF. Supplemented by reference TRBV7-9 and TRBJ1-5, the full variable domain reads DTGVSQNPRHKITKRGQNVTFRCDPISEHNRLYWYRQTLGQGPEFLTYFQNEAQLEKSRLLSDRFSAERPKGSFSTLEIQRTEQGDSAMYLCASMGRQGDQPQHFGDGTRLSIL.

This chain connects TRBV29-1 to TRBJ1-2; TRBD1 agrees at 9 bases. This CDR3 contains 13 residues. Germline lookup yields CDR1 SQVTM and CDR2 ANQGSEA. With V trimmed by 7 bases and J by 6 bases, 9 bases remained unmatched. CDR3 in amino acids: CSGGQGFSNGYTF. DNA of the CDR3: TGCAGCGGCGGACAGGGGTTTTCGAATGGCTACACCTTC.

The chain employs TRBV5-4 and TRBJ2-3; 8 nucleotides match TRBD1. Germline CDR1 reads SGHNT; CDR2 reads YYREEE (reference sequence). V gave up 3 bases and J gave up 8 bases; unmatched junction bases: 11. The CDR3 has 15 amino acids. CDR3 sequence: CASSSLDRDKGTQYF. CDR3 in DNA: TGTGCCAGCAGCTCCCTGGACAGGGACAAGGGTACGCAGTATTTT. The whole variable domain, filled in from reference TRBV5-4 and TRBJ2-3, reads ETGVTQSPTHLIKTRGQQVTLRCSSQSGHNTVSWYQQALGQGPQFIFQYYREEENGRGNFPPRFSGLQFPNYSSELNVNALELDDSALYLCASSSLDRDKGTQYFGPGTRLTVL.

This clonotype was seen a few times. The chain combines TRBV7-2 with TRBJ1-5; TRBD1 matches at 9 bases. The germline V gene encodes CDR1 SGHTA and CDR2 FQGNSA. V dropped 1 base and J dropped 0; count of bases not matched to a gene: 16. The CDR3 sequence is 21 residues long. Written as DNA, the CDR3 is TGTGCCAGCAGCTTAGAAGTTGCGGGGGACAGGGTGGTCTATAGCAATCAGCCCCAGCATTTT. Protein: CASSLEVAGDRVVYSNQPQHF.

The chain joins TRBV7-2 to TRBJ1-1; D not resolved. The CDR3 sequence is 13 residues long. V shed 4 bases and J shed 5 bases, with 11 bases lying between them. Germline-derived CDR1 and CDR2 are SGHTA and FQGNSA. CDR3 nucleotides: TGTGCCAGCAGCTCAGACGGGAGGACTGAAGCTTTCTTT. It is translated as CASSSDGRTEAFF.

This clonotype was recorded a few times. V is TRBV30 and J is TRBJ1-1; possibly TRBD1 for D (5 bases). The V end lost 2 bases, the J end lost 1 base, and 8 bases lay between the germline ends. The CDR3 length is 13 residues. CDR1 GTSNPN and CDR2 SVGIG come from the germline V gene (reference sequence). CDR3 bases: TGTGCCTGGAGTACCGGGGGGAACACTGAAGCTTTCTTT. It specifies CAWSTGGNTEAFF.

The chain employs TRBV27 and TRBJ1-5; a weak D match, TRBD1 (5 bases). The V gene lost 2 bases and the J gene lost 3 bases, with 11 bases spanning the gap. Looked up from germline, CDR1 is MNHEY and CDR2 is SMNVEV (reference sequence). The CDR3 has 15 residues. CDR3 DNA sequence: TGTGCCAGCAGTTTAAGCAGGGACTTCAATCAGCCCCAGCATTTT. Translating gives CASSLSRDFNQPQHF.

This clonotype was detected only a few times. V usage is TRBV4-1 and J usage is TRBJ2-5; the D gene is possibly TRBD1 (5 bases). Trimming pared 1 base from V and 2 bases from J, leaving 11 bases between. The CDR3 consists of 15 residues. Germline values: CDR1 MGHRA, CDR2 YSYEKL. The CDR3 is CASSQVERQQETQYF. The CDR3 nucleotides read TGCGCCAGCAGCCAAGTTGAGAGACAGCAAGAGACCCAGTACTTC.

The chain links TRBV7-4 to TRBJ1-1, with D tentatively TRBD1 (6 bases). Germline V gene data show CDR1 as SGHVT and CDR2 as SQSDAQ. V was trimmed by 1 base and J by 9 bases, leaving 9 bases between them. The CDR3 has 12 residues. CDR3 sequence reads: CASSLGGQKAFF. The CDR3 nucleotides read TGTGCCAGCAGCTTAGGAGGACAGAAAGCTTTCTTT.

This chain links TRBV19 with TRBJ1-5; D remains unclear. Germline-derived CDR1 and CDR2 are LNHDA and SQIVND (reference sequence). CDR3 size: 15 residues. Trimming pared 2 bases from V and 2 bases from J, leaving 10 bases between. CDR3 sequence: CASSIWGSRNQPQHF. The CDR3 DNA follows: TGTGCCAGTAGTATATGGGGATCGCGCAATCAGCCCCAGCATTTT.

The sample holds a few counts of this clonotype. This chain links TRBV7-6 with TRBJ1-3; no definite D call. The CDR3 is 15 amino acids. The germline V gene has CDR1 SGHVS and CDR2 FNYEAQ. The V and J ends lost 3 bases and 0 bases respectively, with 9 bases between them. CDR3 in DNA: TGTGCCAGCAGCTTCCAGGCTTCCTCTGGAAACACCATATATTTT. Protein sequence: CASSFQASSGNTIYF.

This clonotype was detected a few times. This chain uses TRBV29-1 with TRBJ1-5, with D hard to call. The CDR3 is 12 amino acids. The V gene lost 6 bases and the J gene lost 7 bases, with 13 bases spanning the gap. Germline V CDR1 and CDR2: SQVTM, ANQGSEA. In DNA form, the CDR3 reads TGCAGCGTAGGAAGGGTTGGACAGCCCCAGCATTTT. It yields the protein CSVGRVGQPQHF.

The CDR3 nucleotides read TGTGCCAGCAGCTCACCCCTACATTCTCCCAACACTGAAGCTTTCTTT. It yields the protein CASSSPLHSPNTEAFF. The chain recombines TRBV7-9 with TRBJ1-1; no clear D gene. There are 16 residues in the CDR3. Germline lookup yields CDR1 SEHNR and CDR2 FQNEAQ (reference sequence). Between the trimmed V and J ends, which lost 4 bases and 2 bases, there was a span of 17 bases.

The table lists this clonotype with a few counts. The V and J genes are TRBV6-2 or TRBV6-3 and TRBJ2-1; TRBD2 matches at 9 bases. This CDR3 is built from 15 residues. The ends lost 8 bases at V and 6 bases at J; junction bases unmatched: 11. Germline V gene lookup returns CDR1 MNHEY and CDR2 SVGEGT. The CDR3, as DNA: TGTGCCAGCTGGGCCCCGACTAGCGGCCTCAATGAGCAGTTCTTC. Its protein is CASWAPTSGLNEQFF.

Turning to this clonotype: The junction departs from germline at one end; a sequencing error may be responsible. The chain has TRBV6-4 and TRBJ2-3; TRBD2 aligns across 11 bases. In germline, CDR1 is MRHNA, CDR2 SNTAGT. This CDR3 has 15 amino acids. CDR3 sequence: CDSSVLAGGTDTQYF. CDR3 in DNA: TGTGACAGCAGCGTACTAGCGGGAGGCACAGATACGCAGTATTTT.

The V and J genes are TRBV2 and TRBJ1-5; D is ambiguous. The ends were cut back, 10 bases at V and 0 bases at J, with 13 bases in the middle. Per the germline V gene, CDR1 is SNHLY and CDR2 is FYNNEI. CDR3 length: 14 amino acids. The CDR3 spells CANKKQYSNQPQHF. CDR3 bases: TGTGCCAACAAGAAACAGTATAGCAATCAGCCCCAGCATTTT.

The V call is TRBV6-6, the J call TRBJ1-2, with TRBD1 identical over 8 bases. The CDR3 has 13 amino acids. Germline loops: CDR1 MNHNY, CDR2 SVGAGI (reference sequence). Losses at the gene ends were 2 bases for V and 8 bases for J; bases not matched to a gene: 4. CDR3 nucleotide sequence: TGTGCCAGCAGTTACGGACAGGGAAAAGGCTACACCTTC. Protein product: CASSYGQGKGYTF.

V gene TRBV5-2 combines with J gene TRBJ1-6. TRBV5-2 counts as a pseudogene. This CDR3 comprises 14 residues. The CDR3 is CASSISELNSPLHF. CDR3 DNA sequence: TGTGCCAGCAGCATTTCGGAGTTGAATTCACCCCTCCACTTT.